This TCR beta chain derives from a study of cytomegalovirus exposure and HLA in healthy donors. Whole-study results and caveats: One variant, a missense change in DCLRE1C, was linked in a later analysis to TCR beta V- and J-gene trimming. Analyses of presence/absence relied on an assumption of roughly uniform sequencing depth across donors. In an earlier analysis, productive rearrangement rates for most beta V segments clustered near 87% or 30%.

Regarding donors, all were healthy bone marrow donors. Remarks on this clone: Its specificity is unknown.

Trimming left V 1 base short and J 7 bases short, with 29 bases between. This CDR3 has 19 amino acids. Germline V CDR1 and CDR2: GTSNPN, SVGIG (reference sequence). Primers: 60 Vbeta forward and 13 Jbeta reverse. Using immunoSEQ multiplex PCR, the repertoire was profiled, and TCRdb retains in-frame clones only, with some absent. Of fewer than 150,000 clones listed, about three quarters are singletons. The specimen sequenced was PBMCs. This clonotype was obtained from a man aged 18 to 30 in good health and CMV-seronegative. The chain combines TRBV30 with TRBJ1-5, with D unclear. DNA for the CDR3: TGTGCCTGGAGTGACGTAAGGGAGATTTCCCTTGTTTGGGTCCAGCCCCAGCATTTT. This gives the protein CAWSDVREISLVWVQPQHF. Supplemented by reference TRBV30 and TRBJ1-5, the full variable domain reads SQTIHQWPATLVQPVGSPLSLECTVEGTSNPNLYWYRQAAGRGLQLLFYSVGIGQISSEVPQNLSASRPQDRQFILSSKKLLLSDSGFYLCAWSDVREISLVWVQPQHFGDGTRLSIL.